These 18 T cell receptor beta chains originate from one sample sequenced in a study of graft-versus-host responses after intestinal transplantation. This table comes from immunoSEQ multiplex PCR, and its TCRdb copy is limited to in-frame clones, with some not included. The sample lists some 40,000 clones, nearly 95% occurring once. Their antigens are not known. Sequencing used unstimulated CD8+ T cells sorted from spleen or lymph node cells, obtained before transplant. These receptors all stem from a human donor who was the organ donor for an intestinal transplant.

The rearrangement links TRBV7-9 to TRBJ2-1, with D uncertain. Trimming removed 2 bases from V and 0 bases from J, with 11 bases in between. Germline V lookup: CDR1 SEHNR, CDR2 FQNEAQ (reference sequence). The CDR3 spans 16 residues. The CDR3 spells CASSLRIRTSYNEQFF. Here the CDR3 DNA reads TGTGCCAGCAGCTTAAGGATTCGGACCTCCTACAATGAGCAGTTCTTC.

The gene calls are TRBV28 and TRBJ1-1; D not resolved. Germline CDR1 MDHEN, CDR2 SYDVKM. This CDR3 is 15 amino acids long. Deletions cut 3 bases from V and 1 base from J, with 12 bases between. The CDR3 spells CASSFLFRPNTEAFF. The CDR3 nucleotides are TGTGCCAGCAGTTTCTTGTTCAGACCGAACACTGAAGCTTTCTTT. Together with reference TRBV28 and TRBJ1-1, the CDR3 gives the full variable domain: DVKVTQSSRYLVKRTGEKVFLECVQDMDHENMFWYRQDPGLGLRLIYFSYDVKMKEKGDIPEGYSVSREKKERFSLILESASTNQTSMYLCASSFLFRPNTEAFFGQGTRLTVV.

The chain employs TRBV10-1 and TRBJ2-2, with TRBD2 identical over 10 bases. The germline gives CDR1 WNHNN, CDR2 SYGVQD (reference sequence). CDR3 length: 14 amino acids. V lost 6 bases and J lost 6; bases outside the gene matches: 4. CDR3 region: CASSPSGSPGELFF. The CDR3 bases are TGCGCCAGCAGCCCTAGCGGGAGCCCCGGGGAGCTGTTTTTT.

The chain has TRBV19 and TRBJ2-1, with D tentatively TRBD1 (5 bases). V shed 3 bases and J shed 5 bases, with 8 bases lying between them. This CDR3 is built from 13 residues. Germline-derived CDR1 and CDR2 are LNHDA and SQIVND (reference sequence). The DNA of the CDR3 is TGTGCCAGTAGTATGGGGCTACACAATGAGCAGTTCTTC. Residues: CASSMGLHNEQFF. The full variable domain, completed using reference TRBV19 and TRBJ2-1, is DGGITQSPKYLFRKEGQNVTLSCEQNLNHDAMYWYRQDPGQGLRLIYYSQIVNDFQKGDIAEGYSVSREKKESFPLTVTSAQKNPTAFYLCASSMGLHNEQFFGPGTRLTVL.

The chain combines TRBV11-2 with TRBJ2-7; 7 nucleotides agree with TRBD2. With 5 bases clipped from V and 1 base from J, the junction kept 20 bases outside the gene matches. Germline assignment: CDR1 SGHAT and CDR2 FQNNGV. This CDR3 is built from 19 residues. This CDR3 reads CASSPRSPSGRKWSYEQYF. CDR3 coding DNA: TGTGCCAGCAGCCCTAGGTCTCCTAGCGGAAGGAAATGGTCCTACGAGCAGTACTTC.

This clone appeared a single time. This chain joins TRBV5-6 and TRBJ2-7, with TRBD2 matching over 9 bases. The CDR3 has 14 amino acids. Unmatched junction bases numbered 11, after V lost 4 bases and J lost 9 bases. Germline CDR1 is SGHDT and CDR2 is YYEEEE. DNA for the CDR3: TGTGCCAGCAGCCCAGGGACTAGCCCCCCTGGGCAGTACTTC. It is translated as CASSPGTSPPGQYF.

The rearrangement joins TRBV5-8 to TRBJ1-1, with no clear D. Germline assignment: CDR1 SGHTS and CDR2 YDEGEE. V lost 2 bases and J lost 5, with 7 bases in between. CDR3 length: 12 residues. CDR3 nucleotides: TGTGCCAGCAGCTTTGGGGTAACTGAAGCTTTCTTT. Its protein product is CASSFGVTEAFF.

Comment on this clone: At one end the junction does not follow the germline gene, possibly because of a read error. V usage is TRBV7-9 and J usage is TRBJ1-4; possibly TRBD1 for D (6 bases). There are 18 residues in the CDR3. In germline, CDR1 is SEHNR, CDR2 FQNEAQ (reference sequence). CDR3 residues: CSSSLGGGPVATNEKLFF. CDR3 DNA sequence: TGTTCCAGCAGCTTAGGGGGAGGACCCGTTGCAACTAATGAAAAACTGTTTTTT.

In nucleotides, the CDR3 is TGTGCCAGCCTCGGGACTAGCGGGAAGCTAGAACAAGAGACCCAGTACTTC. As protein: CASLGTSGKLEQETQYF. V gene TRBV11-2 combines with J gene TRBJ2-5, with 13 bases fitting TRBD2. J lost 2 bases, V lost 8 bases, and 11 bases had no gene match. This CDR3 is 17 amino acids long. Germline V gives CDR1 SGHAT, CDR2 FQNNGV.

For this clone: The junction departs from germline at one end; a sequencing error may be responsible. V usage is TRBV7-6 and J usage is TRBJ2-7; 7 positions match TRBD1. The length of the CDR3 is 13 residues. Germline loops: CDR1 SGHVS, CDR2 FNYEAQ. The CDR3 sequence: CASSQRTGREQYF. CDR3 nucleotide sequence: TGCGCCAGCAGCCAAAGGACAGGACGCGAGCAGTACTTC.

The V call is TRBV6-6, the J call TRBJ2-7, with a weak D call TRBD2 (6 bases). This CDR3 region has 14 residues. Trimming removed 6 bases at V and 4 bases at J, with 16 bases between. In germline, CDR1 is MNHNY, CDR2 SVGAGI (reference sequence). Written as DNA, the CDR3 is TGTGCCAGCAGCACCGGGACTGGGCGGTACGAGCAGTACTTC. Amino acid sequence: CASSTGTGRYEQYF.

The rearrangement uses TRBV28 and TRBJ2-2; 12 bases are a match to TRBD2. The ends lost 8 bases at V and 8 bases at J; junction bases unmatched: 3. CDR1 is MDHEN and CDR2 is SYDVKM in the germline V gene. The length of the CDR3 is 13 residues. Written as DNA, the CDR3 is TGTGCCAGCGTCGGACTAGCGGGAGGGGAGCTGTTTTTT. It specifies CASVGLAGGELFF.

J is TRBJ1-1 and V is TRBV6-6; D is undetermined. The CDR3 totals 14 residues. The V gene lost 0 bases and the J gene lost 7 bases, with 12 bases spanning the gap. Germline CDR1 is MNHNY and CDR2 is SVGAGI (reference sequence). CDR3 DNA sequence: TGTGCCAGCAGTTACTCCGACTCGTCCGGTGAAGCTTTCTTT. Translated, it gives CASSYSDSSGEAFF.

V usage is TRBV7-9 and J usage is TRBJ1-1, with unresolved D. In germline, CDR1 is SEHNR, CDR2 FQNEAQ (reference sequence). Trimming pared 8 bases from V and 1 base from J, leaving 17 bases between. The CDR3 has 15 residues. The CDR3 nucleotides are TGTGCCAGCGTGGATGTGCTGGACTCGAACACTGAAGCTTTCTTT. Amino acids: CASVDVLDSNTEAFF.

This rearrangement joins TRBV27 to TRBJ2-5; unclear D gene. The J call may be incorrect, as the DNA end agrees better with TRBJ2-7. Germline assignment: CDR1 MNHEY and CDR2 SMNVEV (reference sequence). The CDR3 sequence is 14 residues long. The DNA for the CDR3 is TGTGCCAGCAGTTTGGCCCAAAGCTCCTACGAGCAGTACTTC. Its protein product is CASSLAQSSYEQYF.

V and J are TRBV14 and TRBJ2-7; 11 bases map to TRBD2. The CDR3 consists of 17 residues. Germline CDR1 is SGHDN and CDR2 is FVKESK. Trimming took 2 bases from V and 2 from J; bases not matched to a gene: 8. The CDR3 DNA reads as TGTGCCAGCAGCCAAACCACTAGCGGGAGTCTCCCCTACGAGCAGTACTTC. As protein: CASSQTTSGSLPYEQYF.

The chain couples TRBV27 to TRBJ2-1; the D is unclear. CDR3 length: 14 residues. V was cut by 3 bases and J by 8 bases, with 14 bases left in between. Germline values: CDR1 MNHEY, CDR2 SMNVEV (reference sequence). The CDR3 coding sequence is TGTGCCAGCAGTTTTGGCACACGTGGGGATGAGCAGTTCTTC. Its protein product is CASSFGTRGDEQFF.

Remarks on this clone: The sample contains more than one DNA sequence encoding this CDR3. J is TRBJ2-7 and V is TRBV4-1, with 9 bases that match TRBD2. Germline V gene lookup returns CDR1 MGHRA and CDR2 YSYEKL. This CDR3 comprises 16 residues. V dropped 4 bases and J dropped 3; count of bases not matched to a gene: 10. The CDR3 here is CASSPGGAGGVYEQYF. Written as DNA, the CDR3 is TGCGCCAGCAGCCCAGGGGGGGCGGGGGGGGTCTACGAGCAGTACTTC.